The 17 T cell receptor beta chains below come from one sample, sequenced in a study of T cell responses to AZD1222 COVID-19 vaccine. Measured with immunoSEQ multiplex PCR; TCRdb has only the in-frame clones, and not every one. The sample has 150,000 or so clones, around nine tenths seen once. The starting material was peripheral blood, obtained on day 0 of AZD1222 vaccination. These receptors came from an adult in good health.

The chain has TRBV2 and TRBJ1-2, with D maybe TRBD1 (5 bases). The CDR3 length is 12 residues. From germline, CDR1 is SNHLY and CDR2 FYNNEI. V lost 11 bases and J lost 4, with 14 bases in between. The CDR3 here is CAPPRALYGYTF. The CDR3 region has the DNA TGTGCCCCCCCCAGGGCTCTCTATGGCTACACCTTC.

The chain recombines TRBV24-1 with TRBJ2-1; tentative D call: TRBD1 (7 bases). CDR1 and CDR2 from the germline V gene are KGHDR and SFDVKD. The CDR3 runs to 17 residues. V lost 1 base and J lost 4, with 16 bases in between. CDR3 protein: CATSDFGAGGSYNEQFF. The DNA of the CDR3 is TGTGCCACCAGTGATTTCGGGGCAGGGGGGTCATACAATGAGCAGTTCTTC.

The CDR3 loop is CASSYQGSGYEQYF. Here the CDR3 DNA reads TGTGCCAGCAGTTATCAGGGATCAGGCTACGAGCAGTACTTC. The chain links TRBV2 to TRBJ2-7, with TRBD1 as a possible D gene (5 bases). This CDR3 comprises 14 residues. Trimming left V 5 bases short and J 3 bases short, with 14 bases between. Germline V lookup: CDR1 SNHLY, CDR2 FYNNEI. Supplemented by reference TRBV2 and TRBJ2-7, the full variable domain reads EPEVTQTPSHQVTQMGQEVILRCVPISNHLYFYWYRQILGQKVEFLVSFYNNEISEKSEIFDDQFSVERPDGSNFTLKIRSTKLEDSAMYFCASSYQGSGYEQYFGPGTRLTVT.

The V call is TRBV28, the J call TRBJ1-2; 7 nucleotides agree with TRBD1. Germline V gene sequence: CDR1 MDHEN, CDR2 SYDVKM. Germline trimming cut 5 bases from V and 3 bases from J; bases unmatched to any gene: 6. This CDR3 contains 14 residues. The CDR3 reads CASSPVTGDYGYTF. The CDR3 bases are TGTGCCAGCAGTCCCGTCACAGGGGACTATGGCTACACCTTC.

The CDR3 protein is CASSMDRDLGTYGYTF. The CDR3 DNA reads as TGTGCCAGTAGTATGGACCGGGACCTAGGAACCTATGGCTACACCTTC. The rearrangement joins TRBV19 to TRBJ1-2; weak D call: TRBD1 (5 bases). The CDR3 extends over 16 amino acids. Trimming took 3 bases from V and 4 from J, leaving 18 bases between them. Looked up from germline, CDR1 is LNHDA and CDR2 is SQIVND (reference sequence).

The chain recombines TRBV27 with TRBJ2-5; no clear D gene. Germline V CDR1 and CDR2: MNHEY, SMNVEV (reference sequence). This CDR3 is built from 13 residues. Between the trimmed V and J ends, which lost 6 bases and 1 base, there was a span of 9 bases. CDR3 in amino acids: CASSPLPQETQYF. CDR3 nucleotide sequence: TGTGCCAGCAGCCCCCTCCCCCAAGAGACCCAGTACTTC.

The genes are TRBV19 and TRBJ1-2, with D perhaps matching TRBD1 (6 bases). The V and J ends lost 9 bases and 5 bases respectively, with 25 bases between them. The CDR3 covers 16 residues. CDR1 and CDR2 (germline): LNHDA, SQIVND (reference sequence). The CDR3 here is CASRRVTGPGGYGYTF. CDR3 sequence (DNA): TGTGCCAGCCGGAGAGTTACAGGGCCCGGAGGATATGGCTACACCTTC.

This clone showed up just once. V is TRBV28 and J is TRBJ1-6; TRBD1 matches 7 bases. Germline V lookup: CDR1 MDHEN, CDR2 SYDVKM. The CDR3 runs 16 residues. With V trimmed by 7 bases and J by 10 bases, 16 bases remained unmatched. The CDR3 sequence: CASTVPGGRDGSPLHF. For the CDR3, the DNA is TGTGCCAGCACCGTCCCAGGGGGGCGGGACGGGTCACCCCTCCACTTT. Supplemented by reference TRBV28 and TRBJ1-6, the full variable domain reads DVKVTQSSRYLVKRTGEKVFLECVQDMDHENMFWYRQDPGLGLRLIYFSYDVKMKEKGDIPEGYSVSREKKERFSLILESASTNQTSMYLCASTVPGGRDGSPLHFGNGTRLTVT.

The rearrangement uses TRBV28 and TRBJ2-7; 9 bases line up with TRBD1. There are 19 residues in the CDR3. The junction had 23 bases not matched to a gene; V was cut back by 7 bases and J by 4 bases. In germline, CDR1 is MDHEN, CDR2 SYDVKM. In DNA form, the CDR3 reads TGTGCCAGCATTACGGGGGGACAGGGATCAGTAAGCTCCCTTTACGAGCAGTACTTC. This encodes CASITGGQGSVSSLYEQYF.

The chain links TRBV25-1 to TRBJ1-1; D is perhaps TRBD1 (5 bases). V lost 5 bases to trimming and J lost 4 bases, with 14 bases between them. Germline V gene sequence: CDR1 MGHDK, CDR2 SYGVNS. The CDR3 runs 14 residues. The CDR3 DNA follows: TGTGCCAGCAGTCTTGGGAGGGGAAGCACTGAAGCTTTCTTT. Translating gives CASSLGRGSTEAFF.

As to this clone: The same CDR3 arises from other DNA sequences in this sample as well. This chain connects TRBV28 to TRBJ1-2; D call uncertain. Germline V gene data show CDR1 as MDHEN and CDR2 as SYDVKM. The CDR3 length is 11 residues. Between the trimmed V and J ends, which lost 4 bases and 3 bases, there was a span of 3 bases. CDR3 residues: CASSSDYGYTF. In DNA, the CDR3 is TGTGCCAGCAGTTCGGACTATGGCTACACCTTC.

This chain joins TRBV13 and TRBJ1-4; 7 nucleotides align to TRBD1. The V and J ends lost 3 bases and 8 bases, in that order; junction bases with no gene match: 6. The CDR3 contains 14 residues. Germline loops: CDR1 PRHDT, CDR2 FYEKMQ (reference sequence). CDR3 amino acids: CASSLTGRGEKLFF. DNA of the CDR3: TGTGCCAGCAGCTTGACAGGGAGGGGAGAAAAACTGTTTTTT.

The chain joins TRBV24-1 to TRBJ2-7; 9 bases agree with TRBD1. The V gene's germline CDR1 is KGHDR and CDR2 SFDVKD. The CDR3 has 15 residues. V was clipped by 4 bases and J by 1 base; unmatched bases: 4. The CDR3, as DNA: TGTGCCACCAGTGACCCCGGGACAGGGTCCTACGAGCAGTACTTC. It is translated as CATSDPGTGSYEQYF.

This chain joins TRBV3-1 (or the pseudogene TRBV3-2) and TRBJ2-1, with D uncertain. CDR1 LGHDT and CDR2 YNNKEL come from the germline V gene (reference sequence). Between the trimmed V and J ends, which lost 5 bases and 6 bases, there was a span of 17 bases. The CDR3 sequence is 15 residues long. The CDR3 nucleotides read TGTGCCAGCAGCGCACACCTCCAAAGCGCCAATGAGCAGTTCTTC. Its translation is CASSAHLQSANEQFF.

The chain recombines TRBV7-2 with TRBJ2-2; 10 bases match TRBD1. Germline assignment: CDR1 SGHTA and CDR2 FQGNSA. Unmatched junction bases numbered 5, after V lost 0 bases and J lost 7 bases. This CDR3 has 16 residues. The CDR3: CASSLASDRGDGELFF. As DNA, the CDR3 is TGTGCCAGCAGCTTAGCGTCGGACAGGGGGGACGGGGAGCTGTTTTTT.

This chain links TRBV29-1 with TRBJ2-7; D perhaps matches TRBD2 (7 bases). Deletions cut 5 bases from V and 2 bases from J, with 10 bases between. The germline CDR1 and CDR2 sequences are SQVTM and ANQGSEA. The CDR3 is 12 residues long. As DNA, the CDR3 is TGCAGCGTTTTAGGGGGGGCCTACGAGCAGTACTTC. It is translated as CSVLGGAYEQYF.

The V call is TRBV6-2 or TRBV6-3, the J call TRBJ2-2; no firm D call. Germline assignment: CDR1 MNHEY and CDR2 SVGEGT. Trimming stripped 6 bases from V and 4 bases from J, with 15 bases between. The CDR3 has 15 amino acids. The DNA of the CDR3 is TGTGCCAGCAGCTCTCCGACGACCCGCACCGGGGAGCTGTTTTTT. The encoded protein is CASSSPTTRTGELFF.